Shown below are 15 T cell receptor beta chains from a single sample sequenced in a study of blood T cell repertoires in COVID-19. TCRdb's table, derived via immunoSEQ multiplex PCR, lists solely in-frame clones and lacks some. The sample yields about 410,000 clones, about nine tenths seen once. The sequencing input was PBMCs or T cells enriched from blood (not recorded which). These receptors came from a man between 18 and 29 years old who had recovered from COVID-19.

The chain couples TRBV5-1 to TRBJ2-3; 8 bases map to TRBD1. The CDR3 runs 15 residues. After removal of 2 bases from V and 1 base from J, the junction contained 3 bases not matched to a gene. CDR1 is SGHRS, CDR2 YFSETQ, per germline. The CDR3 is CASSFQTGGTDTQYF. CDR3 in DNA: TGCGCCAGCAGCTTCCAGACAGGGGGCACAGATACGCAGTATTTT.

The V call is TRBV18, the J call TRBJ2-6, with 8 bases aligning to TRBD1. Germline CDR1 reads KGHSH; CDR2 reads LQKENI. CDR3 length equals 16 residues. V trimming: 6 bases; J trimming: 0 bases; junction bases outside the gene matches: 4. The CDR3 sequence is CASSQGQASGANVLTF. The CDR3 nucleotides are TGTGCCAGCTCTCAGGGACAGGCCTCTGGGGCCAACGTCCTGACTTTC.

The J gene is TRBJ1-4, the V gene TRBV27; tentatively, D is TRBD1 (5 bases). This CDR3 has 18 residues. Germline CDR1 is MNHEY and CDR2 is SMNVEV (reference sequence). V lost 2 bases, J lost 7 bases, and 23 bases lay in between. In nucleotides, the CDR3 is TGTGCCAGCAGTTTACGGCCCCACAGCAGGGTCTATAGTGAAAAACTGTTTTTT. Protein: CASSLRPHSRVYSEKLFF.

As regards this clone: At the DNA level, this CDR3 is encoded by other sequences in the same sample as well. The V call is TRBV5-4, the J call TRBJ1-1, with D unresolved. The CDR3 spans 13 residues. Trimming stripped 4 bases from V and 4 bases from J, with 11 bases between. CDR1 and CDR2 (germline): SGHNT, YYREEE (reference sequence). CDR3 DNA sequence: TGTGCCAGCAGCAACAGAGTGAGCACTGAAGCTTTCTTT. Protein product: CASSNRVSTEAFF.

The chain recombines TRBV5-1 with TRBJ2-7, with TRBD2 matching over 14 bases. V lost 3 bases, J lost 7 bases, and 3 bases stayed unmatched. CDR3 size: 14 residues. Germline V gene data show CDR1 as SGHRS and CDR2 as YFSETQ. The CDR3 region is CASSSTSGGVEQYF. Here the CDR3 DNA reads TGCGCCAGCAGCTCGACTAGCGGGGGGGTGGAGCAGTACTTC. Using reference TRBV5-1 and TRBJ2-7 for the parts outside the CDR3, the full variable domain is KAGVTQTPRYLIKTRGQQVTLSCSPISGHRSVSWYQQTPGQGLQFLFEYFSETQRNKGNFPGRFSGRQFSNSRSEMNVSTLELGDSALYLCASSSTSGGVEQYFGPGTRLTVT.

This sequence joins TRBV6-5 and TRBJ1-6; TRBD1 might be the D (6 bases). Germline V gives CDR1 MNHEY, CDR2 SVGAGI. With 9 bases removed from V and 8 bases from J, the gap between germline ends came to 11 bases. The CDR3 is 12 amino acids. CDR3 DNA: TGTGCCAGTTCTTGGACAGATTCACCCCTCCACTTT. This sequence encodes CASSWTDSPLHF.

The CDR3 DNA reads as TGTGCCAGCAGTGACGAGATCCAGCCCCAGCATTTT. Translating it yields CASSDEIQPQHF. This rearrangement joins TRBV2 to TRBJ1-5; D unresolved. Germline assignment: CDR1 SNHLY and CDR2 FYNNEI. This CDR3 contains 12 residues. Trimming removed 3 bases from V and 7 bases from J, with 7 bases in between.

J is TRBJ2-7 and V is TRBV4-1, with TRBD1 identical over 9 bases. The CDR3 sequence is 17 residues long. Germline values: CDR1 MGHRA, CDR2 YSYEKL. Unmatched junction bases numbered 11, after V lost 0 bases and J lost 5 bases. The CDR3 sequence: CASSQEDHGTGTDEQYF. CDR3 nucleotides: TGCGCCAGCAGCCAAGAGGACCACGGGACAGGGACGGACGAGCAGTACTTC.

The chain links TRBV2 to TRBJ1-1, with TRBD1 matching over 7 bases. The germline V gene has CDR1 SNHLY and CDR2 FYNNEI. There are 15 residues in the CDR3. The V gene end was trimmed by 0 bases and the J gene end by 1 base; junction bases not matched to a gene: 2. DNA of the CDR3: TGTGCCAGCAGTGAAGCGTCAGGGGGGAACACTGAAGCTTTCTTT. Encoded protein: CASSEASGGNTEAFF.

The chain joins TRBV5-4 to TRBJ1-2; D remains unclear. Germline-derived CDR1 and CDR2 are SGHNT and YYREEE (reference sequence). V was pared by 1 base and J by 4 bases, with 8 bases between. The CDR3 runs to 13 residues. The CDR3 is CASSLQDLYGYTF. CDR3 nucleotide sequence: TGTGCCAGCAGCTTGCAGGATCTCTATGGCTACACCTTC.

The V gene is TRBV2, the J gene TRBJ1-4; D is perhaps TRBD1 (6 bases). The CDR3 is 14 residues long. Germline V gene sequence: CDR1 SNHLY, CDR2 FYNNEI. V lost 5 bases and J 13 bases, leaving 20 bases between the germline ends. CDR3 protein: CASSKQGLSGGLFF. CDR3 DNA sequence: TGTGCCAGCAGTAAACAGGGCCTTAGTGGGGGACTGTTTTTT.

CDR3 sequence (DNA): TGCGCCAGCAGTGAGGGCAGGGCGGTCGGGGAGCTGTTTTTT. Residues: CASSEGRAVGELFF. The chain couples TRBV10-1 to TRBJ2-2; possibly TRBD1 for D (5 bases). Germline-derived CDR1 and CDR2 are WNHNN and SYGVQD (reference sequence). The CDR3 totals 14 residues. V was cut by 2 bases and J by 7 bases, with 11 bases left in between.

The chain's CDR3 is CASSSRTSGGGVDTQYF. CDR3 nucleotides: TGTGCCAGCAGCTCTCGGACTAGCGGGGGGGGTGTGGATACGCAGTATTTT. J is TRBJ2-3 and V is TRBV7-2; TRBD2 agrees at 15 bases. V was pared by 4 bases and J by 6 bases, with 8 bases of the junction left unmatched. This CDR3 has 17 residues. Per the germline V gene, CDR1 is SGHTA and CDR2 is FQGNSA.

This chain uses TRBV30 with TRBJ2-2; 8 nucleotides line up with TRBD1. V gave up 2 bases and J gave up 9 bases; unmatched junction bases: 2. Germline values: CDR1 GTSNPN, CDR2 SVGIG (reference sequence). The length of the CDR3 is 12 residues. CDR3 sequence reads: CAWSSGGRELFF. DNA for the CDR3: TGTGCCTGGAGTTCAGGGGGCAGGGAGCTGTTTTTT.

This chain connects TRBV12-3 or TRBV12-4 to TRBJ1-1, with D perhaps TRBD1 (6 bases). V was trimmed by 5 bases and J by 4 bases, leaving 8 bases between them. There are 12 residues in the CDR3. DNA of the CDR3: TGTGCCAGCAGTAGGGGGATCACTGAAGCTTTCTTT. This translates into CASSRGITEAFF.